This TCR beta chain was documented in a study of beta chain features in type 1 diabetes. CDR3 length equals 16 residues. Germline trimming cut 6 bases from V and 5 bases from J; bases unmatched to any gene: 13. Germline loops: CDR1 MNHEY, CDR2 SMNVEV (reference sequence). Expressed TCRB transcripts were sequenced because the entire RNA isolate underwent reverse transcription. Sequencing used immunoSEQ multiplex PCR; TCRdb keeps in-frame clones, though not all of them. In the table there are 970,000 or so clones, about 17% of which are singletons. The sample consisted of naive CD4+ T cells from blood. The sequence came from a woman under 30 in good health. This chain joins TRBV27 and TRBJ2-1, with 7 bases identical to TRBD1. The CDR3 spells CASRTPLRDRHNEQFF. The CDR3 region has the DNA TGTGCCAGCAGAACGCCTCTCCGGGACAGACACAATGAGCAGTTCTTC.